The 25 T cell receptor beta chains listed next were all sequenced from one sample in a study of cytomegalovirus exposure and HLA in healthy donors. Use of 60 Vbeta and 13 Jbeta primers characterized the PCR. Sequencing was performed with immunoSEQ multiplex PCR; in TCRdb, only in-frame clones are kept and a portion is missing. The sample contains about 67,000 clones, 70% to 85% of which appear only once. The sequenced material came from PBMCs. Receptors were obtained from a man in his 60s in good health and CMV-seropositive.

The rearrangement joins TRBV6-5 to TRBJ1-1, with D unclear. With 0 bases removed from V and 10 bases from J, the gap between germline ends came to 18 bases. CDR3 length: 15 amino acids. Per the germline V gene, CDR1 is MNHEY and CDR2 is SVGAGI. CDR3 amino acids: CASSYSAGVEAGAFF. The CDR3 nucleotides read TGTGCCAGCAGTTACTCGGCCGGGGTGGAGGCTGGAGCTTTCTTT.

This clone was recorded a few times. The rearrangement uses TRBV2 and TRBJ1-5; possibly TRBD1 for D (6 bases). The CDR3 is made up of 15 amino acids. The V end was cut by 0 bases, the J end by 7 bases, with 13 bases between. The germline gives CDR1 SNHLY, CDR2 FYNNEI. The CDR3 here is CASSEALRGAQPQHF. In nucleotides, the CDR3 is TGTGCCAGCAGTGAAGCGCTTCGGGGGGCCCAGCCCCAGCATTTT.

This chain links TRBV6-6 with TRBJ2-2, with 9 bases lining up with TRBD2. V shed 4 bases, J shed 6 bases, and the junction held 6 bases outside the gene matches. Germline CDR1 and CDR2: MNHNY and SVGAGI (reference sequence). CDR3 length: 15 amino acids. CDR3 nucleotide sequence: TGTGCCAGCAGTTTTAGCGGGGGCCCACCCGGGGAGCTGTTTTTT. It encodes CASSFSGGPPGELFF.

In this sample, this clone turned up a few times. J is TRBJ2-7 and V is TRBV6-1; TRBD1 matches 8 bases. The germline CDR1 and CDR2 sequences are MNHNS and SASEGT. The V segment lost 4 bases and the J segment 1 base; nucleotides outside the gene matches: 6. The CDR3 spans 15 residues. The CDR3, as DNA: TGTGCCAGCAGTGCCGGACAGGGATTATCCTACGAGCAGTACTTC. Amino acid sequence: CASSAGQGLSYEQYF.

J is TRBJ2-7 and V is TRBV7-6; TRBD2 is a possible D gene (7 bases). Trimming shortened V by 4 bases and J by 3 bases, and 16 bases separated the two germline ends. The CDR3 consists of 15 residues. Looked up from germline, CDR1 is SGHVS and CDR2 is FNYEAQ. The CDR3 loop reads CASSSGAGANYEQYF. DNA for the CDR3: TGTGCCAGCAGCTCTGGGGCGGGGGCCAACTACGAGCAGTACTTC.

V gene TRBV11-3 combines with J gene TRBJ2-2; 7 bases line up with TRBD1. J was trimmed by 0 bases and V by 5 bases; bases with no gene match: 6. Germline CDR1 reads SGHNT; CDR2 reads YENEEA. The CDR3 runs to 16 residues. CDR3 region: CASSHWTGANTGELFF. The CDR3, as DNA: TGTGCCAGCAGCCATTGGACAGGCGCGAACACCGGGGAGCTGTTTTTT.

The J gene is TRBJ1-1, the V gene TRBV5-6; D remains unclear. This CDR3 comprises 13 residues. CDR1 and CDR2 (germline): SGHDT, YYEEEE. V was clipped by 1 base and J by 0 bases, with 4 bases between them. CDR3 sequence reads: CASSLTVNTEAFF. CDR3 coding DNA: TGTGCCAGCAGCTTGACTGTGAACACTGAAGCTTTCTTT.

CDR3 in DNA: TGCGCCAGCAGCTTGGGGCAGGGATTTACTGAAGCTTTCTTT. This encodes CASSLGQGFTEAFF. The chain joins TRBV5-1 to TRBJ1-1; TRBD1 is a possible D gene (5 bases). V shed 0 bases and J shed 5 bases, with 11 bases lying between them. The CDR3 spans 14 residues. The germline CDR1 and CDR2 sequences are SGHRS and YFSETQ.

The chain joins TRBV5-1 to TRBJ2-7; D is uncertain. The V end lost 0 bases, the J end lost 4 bases, and 14 bases lay between the germline ends. Germline V gene sequence: CDR1 SGHRS, CDR2 YFSETQ. The CDR3 has 15 amino acids. This chain's CDR3 is CASSLGTPPGYEQYF. The CDR3 bases are TGCGCCAGCAGCTTGGGCACCCCCCCAGGATACGAGCAGTACTTC.

This clone has a handful of counts. This sequence joins TRBV5-1 and TRBJ2-5; tentative D call: TRBD1 (6 bases). The CDR3 extends over 14 amino acids. Germline V gene lookup returns CDR1 SGHRS and CDR2 YFSETQ. V was cut by 0 bases and J by 1 base, with 7 bases left in between. The CDR3 DNA follows: TGCGCCAGCAGCTTGGAGGACAGCCAAGAGACCCAGTACTTC. Encoded protein: CASSLEDSQETQYF.

The chain has TRBV5-6 and TRBJ2-3; D may be TRBD2 (5 bases). Germline CDR1 is SGHDT and CDR2 is YYEEEE. Trimming stripped 2 bases from V and 5 bases from J, with 12 bases between. The length of the CDR3 is 14 residues. The CDR3 sequence: CASSFSLGGDTQYF. The CDR3 DNA follows: TGTGCCAGCAGCTTCTCACTAGGAGGAGATACGCAGTATTTT.

This sequence joins TRBV7-6 and TRBJ2-2; TRBD2 aligns across 11 bases. V was clipped by 2 bases and J by 5 bases; unmatched bases: 7. CDR1 and CDR2 from the germline V gene are SGHVS and FNYEAQ. The CDR3 runs to 17 residues. CDR3 coding DNA: TGTGCCAGCAGCTTAACACTAGCGGGGGCGGGAACCGGGGAGCTGTTTTTT. It encodes CASSLTLAGAGTGELFF. Variable domain in full (rest from reference TRBV7-6 and TRBJ2-2): GAGVSQSPRYKVTKRGQDVALRCDPISGHVSLYWYRQALGQGPEFLTYFNYEAQQDKSGLPNDRFSAERPEGSISTLTIQRTEQRDSAMYRCASSLTLAGAGTGELFFGEGSRLTVL.

The chain has TRBV6-5 and TRBJ1-2; no clear D. The germline gives CDR1 MNHEY, CDR2 SVGAGI. The CDR3 extends over 13 amino acids. Trimming cost V 6 bases and J 3 bases, with 11 bases left between them. DNA of the CDR3: TGTGCCAGCAGGAGCGATGAACACTATGGCTACACCTTC. Encoded protein: CASRSDEHYGYTF.

J is TRBJ2-1 and V is TRBV18; the D gene is possibly TRBD1 (5 bases). V was trimmed by 3 bases and J by 4 bases, leaving 10 bases between them. This CDR3 region has 14 residues. CDR1 and CDR2 (germline): KGHSH, LQKENI. The CDR3 DNA follows: TGTGCCAGCTCACCCTCGGCAGGGTACAATGAGCAGTTCTTC. This gives the protein CASSPSAGYNEQFF.

The J gene is TRBJ1-5, the V gene TRBV5-1, with D perhaps matching TRBD1 (6 bases). V gave up 1 base and J gave up 9 bases, with 17 bases separating them. CDR1 is SGHRS and CDR2 is YFSETQ in the germline V gene. CDR3 length: 15 amino acids. The CDR3 bases are TGCGCCAGCAGCTTGCGGCAGGGGAGTTCTCTGCCCCAGCATTTT. It codes for CASSLRQGSSLPQHF.

The rearrangement joins TRBV2 to TRBJ1-1; D is undetermined. The germline V and J ends were trimmed by 2 bases and 2 bases, with 9 bases remaining between them. This CDR3 has 14 residues. Germline V CDR1 and CDR2: SNHLY, FYNNEI. In DNA, the CDR3 is TGTGCCAGCAGTGAACGGTACAGAAACACTGAAGCTTTCTTT. Translation: CASSERYRNTEAFF.

The rearrangement links TRBV5-6 to TRBJ1-6; no clear D gene. This CDR3 contains 17 residues. The V end was cut by 0 bases, the J end by 8 bases, with 18 bases between. Germline CDR1 is SGHDT and CDR2 is YYEEEE. CDR3 amino acids: CASSLGHLLLADSPLHF. The DNA for the CDR3 is TGTGCCAGCAGCTTGGGCCACCTTCTCCTCGCGGATTCACCCCTCCACTTT. The whole variable domain, filled in from reference TRBV5-6 and TRBJ1-6, reads DAGVTQSPTHLIKTRGQQVTLRCSPKSGHDTVSWYQQALGQGPQFIFQYYEEEERQRGNFPDRFSGHQFPNYSSELNVNALLLGDSALYLCASSLGHLLLADSPLHFGNGTRLTVT.

The V call is TRBV19, the J call TRBJ2-5, with TRBD2 matching 11 bases. Germline V gene data show CDR1 as LNHDA and CDR2 as SQIVND (reference sequence). The V segment lost 6 bases and the J segment 2 bases; nucleotides outside the gene matches: 14. The CDR3 runs to 18 residues. The DNA for the CDR3 is TGTGCCAGTAGAGCTAGCGGGGGGACGTACAGCAAACAAGAGACCCAGTACTTC. Amino acids: CASRASGGTYSKQETQYF. The full variable domain, rest sourced from reference TRBV19 and TRBJ2-5, is DGGITQSPKYLFRKEGQNVTLSCEQNLNHDAMYWYRQDPGQGLRLIYYSQIVNDFQKGDIAEGYSVSREKKESFPLTVTSAQKNPTAFYLCASRASGGTYSKQETQYFGPGTRLLVL.

The gene calls are TRBV5-1 and TRBJ2-7; tentative D call: TRBD1 (6 bases). Germline values: CDR1 SGHRS, CDR2 YFSETQ. This CDR3 is 15 amino acids long. The V end was cut by 0 bases, the J end by 1 base, with 11 bases between. CDR3 sequence reads: CASSLGGTNSYEQYF. CDR3 DNA: TGCGCCAGCAGCTTGGGTGGGACAAATTCCTACGAGCAGTACTTC.

The rearrangement joins TRBV6-5 to TRBJ1-2; TRBD1 might be the D (5 bases). The CDR3 length is 16 residues. V dropped 2 bases and J dropped 1 base, with 14 bases sitting between them. Germline CDR1 is MNHEY and CDR2 is SVGAGI. The CDR3 region has the DNA TGTGCCAGCAGTTACACGGCCCAGGGACTTAACTATGGCTACACCTTC. Its protein is CASSYTAQGLNYGYTF.

This sequence joins TRBV15 and TRBJ1-4, with TRBD1 matching 8 bases. The CDR3 has 16 amino acids. Germline assignment: CDR1 LNHNV and CDR2 YYDKDF (reference sequence). Losses at the gene ends were 1 base for V and 1 base for J; bases not matched to a gene: 2. The CDR3 DNA reads as TGTGCCACCAGCAGAGGGACAGGGATAACTAATGAAAAACTGTTTTTT. Amino acids: CATSRGTGITNEKLFF.

DNA for the CDR3: TGTGCCATCAGTGAGTCTAGGGCAGGGCAGAGATCCTACGAGCAGTACTTC. Its protein is CAISESRAGQRSYEQYF. The rearrangement links TRBV10-3 to TRBJ2-7, with a possible D match to TRBD1 (5 bases). Trimming took 0 bases from V and 1 from J, leaving 16 bases between them. Germline V CDR1 and CDR2: ENHRY, SYGVKD. CDR3 length: 17 amino acids.

Concerning this clone itself: Other DNA sequences within the sample encode an identical CDR3. The rearrangement links TRBV5-4 to TRBJ1-5; D is perhaps TRBD1 (6 bases). The length of the CDR3 is 14 residues. CDR1 and CDR2 (germline): SGHNT, YYREEE (reference sequence). Between the trimmed V and J ends, which lost 0 bases and 3 bases, there was a span of 7 bases. CDR3 sequence reads: CASSLEGDNQPQHF. In DNA, the CDR3 is TGTGCCAGCAGCTTGGAGGGGGACAATCAGCCCCAGCATTTT.

The rearrangement uses TRBV7-9 and TRBJ2-5, with D maybe TRBD1 (6 bases). With 2 bases removed from V and 5 bases from J, the gap between germline ends came to 18 bases. The germline V gene encodes CDR1 SEHNR and CDR2 FQNEAQ (reference sequence). The CDR3 has 16 amino acids. The CDR3 region has the DNA TGTGCCAGCAGCTTAATGGACCTTCCTAGGGGGGAGACCCAGTACTTC. Its protein is CASSLMDLPRGETQYF.

This clone was seen once. The CDR3 coding sequence is TGTGCCAGTACCCAGGGAGGGGGGGATGAAAAACTGTTTTTT. Encoded protein: CASTQGGGDEKLFF. The rearrangement links TRBV19 to TRBJ1-4; tentatively, D is TRBD1 (6 bases). CDR3 length: 14 amino acids. Germline CDR1 and CDR2: LNHDA and SQIVND (reference sequence). V was pared by 7 bases and J by 6 bases, with 15 bases between.